These T cell receptor beta chains were read from a single sample in a study of human T cells and chemical hapten exposure. MiXCR was run by TCRdb on the RACE reads, yielding one entry per CDR3 protein. The sample consists of approximately 400,000 distinct CDR3 sequences, roughly 5.3% of them appearing once. Source: whole blood, taken in connection with sensitization to the hapten diphenylcyclopropenone (DPC). The receptors derive from a woman in her forties or fifties with alopecia areata. Some clones in this sample may be carry-over from other donors' samples. The CDR3 runs from the conserved cysteine through the conserved F or W. A D gene is named only where the DNA matches it firmly. Only some rows state a clone size, as once, few, many or a class for expanded clones.

15	TRBD1	many	TRBV10-2	TRBJ2-5	TGCGCCAGCAGTGAGCCGCCGACAGGGGGAGAGACCCAGTACTTC	CASSEPPTGGETQYF
13	NA	NA	TRBV10-3	TRBJ2-2	TGTGCCATCAGTGATGAGGGGTTCGGGGAGCTGTTTTTT	CAISDEGFGELFF
14	NA	many	TRBV29-1	TRBJ1-4	TGCAGCGTCCGAAGGCAAGACAGGAATGAAAAACTGTTTTTT	CSVRRQDRNEKLFF
15	NA	many	TRBV13	TRBJ2-1	TGTGCCAGCAGCCCGTGGCTAGGAGGACACAATGAGCAGTTCTTC	CASSPWLGGHNEQFF
16	NA	few	TRBV5-1	TRBJ1-1	TGCGCCAGCAGCTTGGAAGTGGTGGGGCGCGGCACTGAAGCTTTCTTT	CASSLEVVGRGTEAFF
14	NA	many	TRBV6-2/TRBV6-3	TRBJ1-5	TGTGCCAGCGTCAGGGATTCAAACAATCAGCCCCAGCATTTT	CASVRDSNNQPQHF
12	NA	many	TRBV12-3/TRBV12-4	TRBJ2-1	TGTGCCAGCAGTACTAGCTCCAATGAGCAGTTCTTC	CASSTSSNEQFF
14	TRBD2	many	TRBV7-9	TRBJ2-7	TGTGCCAGCAGCATACCGGGACTAGCCCACGAGCAGTACTTC	CASSIPGLAHEQYF
14	NA	many	TRBV6-6	TRBJ1-2	TGTGCCAGCAGTTACCAGACAGGTCAGGATGGCTACACCTTC	CASSYQTGQDGYTF
13	NA	many	TRBV13	TRBJ2-7	TGTGCCAGCAGCTTGCCGGGGGCGGACGAGCAGTACTTC	CASSLPGADEQYF
12	NA	few	TRBV24-1	TRBJ2-4	TGTGCCACCAGTGATTTCAGCGACATTCAGTACTTC	CATSDFSDIQYF
13	TRBD1	few	TRBV2	TRBJ2-7	TGTGCCATCCCGGTACAGGGGGCTTACGAGCAGTACTTC	CAIPVQGAYEQYF
12	NA	many	TRBV12-3/TRBV12-4	TRBJ1-1	TGTGCCAGCAGTTTCCTGGGAGCTGAAGCTTTCTTT	CASSFLGAEAFF
15	TRBD1	few	TRBV28	TRBJ1-6	TGTGCCAGCACCCAGGAACAGGGGAATAATTCACCCCTCCACTTT	CASTQEQGNNSPLHF
13	NA	NA	TRBV5-1	TRBJ1-2	TGCGCCAGCAGCTTGGCGGCAGGCTATGGCTACACCTTC	CASSLAAGYGYTF
14	TRBD2	many	TRBV4-1	TRBJ2-1	TGCGCCAGCAGCCACTTATTAGCGGGCAATGAGCAGTTCTTC	CASSHLLAGNEQFF
15	TRBD2	many	TRBV28	TRBJ2-7	TGTGCCAGCAAACTAGCGGGAGGCATAACCTACGAGCAGTACTTC	CASKLAGGITYEQYF
13	NA	many	TRBV7-9	TRBJ1-4	TGTGCCCTGTGGAGGGCAACTAATGAAAAACTGTTTTTT	CALWRATNEKLFF
16	NA	few	TRBV27	TRBJ1-5	TGTGCCAGCAGCCATACCTCGACAGATAGCAATCAGCCCCAGCATTTT	CASSHTSTDSNQPQHF
14	NA	NA	TRBV9	TRBJ2-1	TGTGCCAGCAGCGCCCCTCAGAGAGGGAATGAGCAGTTCTTC	CASSAPQRGNEQFF
12	NA	many	TRBV20-1	TRBJ2-3	TGCAGTGCGGGACCTTCCACAGATACGCAGTATTTT	CSAGPSTDTQYF
13	NA	few	TRBV3-1	TRBJ1-3	TGTGCCAGCAGCCCAGGCTCTGGAAACACCATATATTTT	CASSPGSGNTIYF
15	TRBD2	few	TRBV7-6	TRBJ2-2	TGTGCCAGCAGTTCAAGCGGGGGGTACGCCGGGGAGCTGTTTTTT	CASSSSGGYAGELFF
14	NA	many	TRBV29-1	TRBJ1-1	TGCAGCGTCTCCACCCTTACAGGGAACACTGAAGCTTTCTTT	CSVSTLTGNTEAFF
14	TRBD1	NA	TRBV20-1	TRBJ1-5	TGCAGTGCGTACGACAGGGGTAGGAATCAGCCCCAGCATTTT	CSAYDRGRNQPQHF
15	TRBD1	NA	TRBV2	TRBJ1-2	TGTGCCAGCAGAGACACGGGACAGGGGGCAGATGGCTACACCTTC	CASRDTGQGADGYTF
14	NA	NA	TRBV21-1	TRBJ2-1	TGTGCCAGCAGCAAAAGCAACAGGGACAATGAGCAGTTCTTC	CASSKSNRDNEQFF
13	NA	few	TRBV20-1	TRBJ2-7	TGCAGTGCTCTGCGGGGATCTCTATACGAGCAGTACTTC	CSALRGSLYEQYF
16	NA	few	TRBV6-2/TRBV6-3	TRBJ1-1	TGTGCCAGCAGTTACCCACAGGACAGAATCGAGACTGAAGCTTTCTTT	CASSYPQDRIETEAFF
15	NA	many	TRBV2	TRBJ2-5	TGTGCCAGCAGTGAAGCTAACAACTTTCAAGAGACCCAGTACTTC	CASSEANNFQETQYF
11	NA	few	TRBV7-2	TRBJ2-3	TGTGCCAGCACCGAGACAGATACGCAGTATTTT	CASTETDTQYF
15	NA	many	TRBV20-1	TRBJ1-1	TGCAGTGCTAGGACCCTGGGCAGAATGAACACTGAAGCTTTCTTT	CSARTLGRMNTEAFF
12	TRBD1	NA	TRBV29-1	TRBJ1-2	TGCAGCGTTTACAGGGGCAATTCAGGCTACACCTTC	CSVYRGNSGYTF
15	NA	NA	TRBV30	TRBJ2-3	TGTGCCTGGAGTCCTAGTCCTGCTAGCACAGATACGCAGTATTTT	CAWSPSPASTDTQYF